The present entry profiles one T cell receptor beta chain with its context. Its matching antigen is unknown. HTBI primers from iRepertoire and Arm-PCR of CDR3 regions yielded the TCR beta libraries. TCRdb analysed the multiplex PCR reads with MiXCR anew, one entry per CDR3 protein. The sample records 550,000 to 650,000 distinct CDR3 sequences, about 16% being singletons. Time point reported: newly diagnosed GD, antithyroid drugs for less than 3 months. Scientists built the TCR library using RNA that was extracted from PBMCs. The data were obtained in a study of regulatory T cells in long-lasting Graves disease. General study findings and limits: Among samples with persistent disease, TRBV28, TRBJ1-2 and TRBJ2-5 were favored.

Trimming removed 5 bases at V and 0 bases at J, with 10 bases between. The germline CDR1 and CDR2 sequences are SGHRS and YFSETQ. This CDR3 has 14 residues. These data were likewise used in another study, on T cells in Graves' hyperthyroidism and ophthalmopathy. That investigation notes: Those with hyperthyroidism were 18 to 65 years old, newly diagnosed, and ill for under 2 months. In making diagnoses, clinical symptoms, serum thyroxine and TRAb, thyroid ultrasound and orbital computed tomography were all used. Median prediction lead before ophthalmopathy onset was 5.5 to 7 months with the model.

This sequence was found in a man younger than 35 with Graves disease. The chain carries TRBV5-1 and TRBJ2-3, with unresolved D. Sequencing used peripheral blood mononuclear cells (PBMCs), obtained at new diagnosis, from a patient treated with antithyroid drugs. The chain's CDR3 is CASRRMISTDTQYF. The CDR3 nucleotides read TGCGCCAGCAGAAGAATGATAAGCACAGATACGCAGTATTTT.